One and the same sample provided the 23 T cell receptor beta chains below, sequenced in a study of T cell responses to AZD1222 COVID-19 vaccine. The table came from immunoSEQ multiplex PCR; TCRdb's copy has only in-frame clones and leaves some out. The sample has roughly 150,000 clones; 91% are singletons. The sample was peripheral blood, taken on day 0 of AZD1222 vaccination. These receptors were taken from an adult in good health.

V usage is TRBV2 and J usage is TRBJ1-2; a possible D gene is TRBD1 (5 bases). There are 14 residues in the CDR3. Trimming shortened V by 4 bases and J by 4 bases, and 13 bases separated the two germline ends. The germline V gene has CDR1 SNHLY and CDR2 FYNNEI. This chain's CDR3 is CASSGQLAFYGYTF. In DNA form, the CDR3 reads TGTGCCAGCAGTGGACAGTTAGCTTTCTATGGCTACACCTTC.

The chain recombines TRBV27 with TRBJ2-7, with a tentative D call TRBD1 (7 bases). Germline assignment: CDR1 MNHEY and CDR2 SMNVEV (reference sequence). There are 14 residues in the CDR3. Trimming pared 2 bases from V and 7 bases from J, leaving 15 bases between. CDR3 coding DNA: TGTGCCAGCAGTTTACAGGGGGGTACGGAAGAGCAGTACTTC. This gives the protein CASSLQGGTEEQYF.

The gene calls are TRBV12-3 or TRBV12-4 and TRBJ1-5, with D unresolved. Trimming took off 8 bases at V and 7 bases at J, with 6 bases between the two ends. This CDR3 region has 10 residues. DNA for the CDR3: TGTGCCAGCGGCCGGCAGCCCCAGCATTTT. Encoded protein: CASGRQPQHF.

The chain joins TRBV28 to TRBJ2-7, with 7 positions matching TRBD1. In germline, CDR1 is MDHEN, CDR2 SYDVKM. The trim removed 7 bases at V and 6 bases at J, leaving 12 bases unmatched. CDR3 length: 14 amino acids. The CDR3 nucleotides are TGTGCCAGCACCGTCAAAGGGGGCCAGTCCGAGCAGTACTTC. Translation gives CASTVKGGQSEQYF.

The CDR3 coding sequence is TGTGCCAGTAGTATCAAAGGGTTAAGGACTGAAGCTTTCTTT. This sequence encodes CASSIKGLRTEAFF. The V gene is TRBV19, the J gene TRBJ1-1; D ambiguous. Germline V gene sequence: CDR1 LNHDA, CDR2 SQIVND (reference sequence). The V gene lost 3 bases and the J gene lost 5 bases, with 13 bases spanning the gap. CDR3 size: 14 residues.

The chain joins TRBV5-1 to TRBJ2-1; 8 bases map to TRBD2. The ends lost 2 bases at V and 4 bases at J; junction bases unmatched: 5. Germline lookup yields CDR1 SGHRS and CDR2 YFSETQ. The CDR3 is 15 amino acids. CDR3 DNA sequence: TGCGCCAGCAGCTTTTTAACTAGCGGTTACAATGAGCAGTTCTTC. It codes for CASSFLTSGYNEQFF.

The chain carries TRBV28 and TRBJ2-5; 7 positions match TRBD2. CDR3 length equals 14 residues. Losses at the gene ends were 3 bases for V and 4 bases for J; bases not matched to a gene: 5. Germline V gene data show CDR1 as MDHEN and CDR2 as SYDVKM. DNA for the CDR3: TGTGCCAGCAGTTTGGGGAGGGGATTAGAGACCCAGTACTTC. Its protein is CASSLGRGLETQYF.

The CDR3 coding sequence is TGTGCCAGCTCCCGGACAGGGGGTTCCTACGAGCAGTACTTC. The encoded protein is CASSRTGGSYEQYF. The chain joins TRBV4-2 to TRBJ2-7; 10 bases are shared with TRBD1. After removal of 8 bases from V and 1 base from J, the junction contained 5 bases not matched to a gene. The length of the CDR3 is 14 residues. Germline V lookup: CDR1 LGHNA, CDR2 YNFKEQ.

V usage is TRBV11-2 and J usage is TRBJ1-3; 8 bases line up with TRBD1. Germline CDR1 reads SGHAT; CDR2 reads FQNNGV. V lost 5 bases and J lost 3; bases outside the gene matches: 15. The CDR3 contains 18 residues. The CDR3 reads CASSSLLGRGQVGNTIYF. CDR3 sequence (DNA): TGTGCCAGCAGCAGCTTATTGGGCAGGGGGCAAGTTGGAAACACCATATATTTT.

The CDR3 here is CASSSGTGLVYEQYF. Here the CDR3 DNA reads TGTGCCAGCAGCTCCGGGACAGGGCTCGTATACGAGCAGTACTTC. The chain is built from TRBV11-2 and TRBJ2-7; 9 positions match TRBD1. Germline CDR1 SGHAT, CDR2 FQNNGV. The V and J ends lost 4 bases and 4 bases, in that order; junction bases with no gene match: 8. The length of the CDR3 is 15 residues.

The chain carries TRBV5-8 and TRBJ2-1, with 9 bases matching TRBD2. Germline CDR1 and CDR2: SGHTS and YDEGEE. This CDR3 is built from 16 residues. J lost 7 bases, V lost 3 bases, and 11 bases had no gene match. CDR3 region: CASSSIRASGTNEQFF. In DNA, the CDR3 is TGTGCCAGCAGCTCGATTAGGGCTAGCGGGACTAATGAGCAGTTCTTC. Full variable domain (rest looked up from reference TRBV5-8 and TRBJ2-1): EAGVTQSPTHLIKTRGQQATLRCSPISGHTSVYWYQQALGLGLQFLLWYDEGEERNRGNFPPRFSGRQFPNYSSELNVNALELEDSALYLCASSSIRASGTNEQFFGPGTRLTVL.

The V call is TRBV7-6, the J call TRBJ2-6; no clear D gene. Looked up from germline, CDR1 is SGHVS and CDR2 is FNYEAQ. V was clipped by 7 bases and J by 3 bases, with 4 bases between them. The CDR3 runs to 12 residues. In nucleotides, the CDR3 is TGTGCCAGCACTGGTGGGGCCAACGTCCTGACTTTC. This encodes CASTGGANVLTF.

The chain uses TRBV20-1 and TRBJ2-3; TRBD2 might be the D (6 bases). The germline gives CDR1 DFQATT, CDR2 SNEGSKA (reference sequence). This CDR3 comprises 14 residues. Trimming shortened V by 3 bases and J by 8 bases, and 18 bases separated the two germline ends. In nucleotides, the CDR3 is TGCAGTGCTAGTTCCGGGAGAGGGCAAGGTACGCAGTATTTT. This codes for CSASSGRGQGTQYF.

The chain has TRBV7-2 and TRBJ1-6, with D unclear. Deletions cut 2 bases from V and 4 bases from J, with 3 bases between. The CDR3 extends over 13 amino acids. In germline, CDR1 is SGHTA, CDR2 FQGNSA. CDR3 loop: CASSLRYNSPLHF. The CDR3 bases are TGTGCCAGCAGCTTACGGTATAATTCACCCCTCCACTTT. The full variable domain, rest sourced from reference TRBV7-2 and TRBJ1-6, is GAGVSQSPSNKVTEKGKDVELRCDPISGHTALYWYRQSLGQGLEFLIYFQGNSAPDKSGLPSDRFSAERTGGSVSTLTIQRTQQEDSAVYLCASSLRYNSPLHFGNGTRLTVT.

This clone has a single count. The rearrangement links TRBV2 to TRBJ2-2; 7 bases map to TRBD2. The CDR3 sequence is 15 residues long. The germline CDR1 and CDR2 sequences are SNHLY and FYNNEI. V shed 4 bases and J 7 bases; nucleotides not matched to a gene: 9. CDR3 DNA: TGTGCCAGCAGTGTCCGACGGGAGGTTGGCGGGGAGCTGTTTTTT. It codes for CASSVRREVGGELFF.

The chain is built from TRBV14 and TRBJ2-4; TRBD1 might be the D (5 bases). Germline CDR1 SGHDN, CDR2 FVKESK. This CDR3 is 17 amino acids long. The ends were cut back, 4 bases at V and 0 bases at J, with 16 bases in the middle. The CDR3 nucleotides read TGTGCCAGCAGCCGCCTGACAGACCCCCTAGCCAAAAACATTCAGTACTTC. It encodes CASSRLTDPLAKNIQYF.

The chain uses TRBV18 and TRBJ1-4; D not certain. Germline lookup yields CDR1 KGHSH and CDR2 LQKENI. V lost 2 bases and J 4 bases, leaving 14 bases between the germline ends. This CDR3 contains 16 residues. The CDR3 region is CASSPAVIGLNEKLFF. CDR3 bases: TGTGCCAGCTCACCAGCCGTGATAGGCCTTAATGAAAAACTGTTTTTT.

V usage is TRBV4-3 and J usage is TRBJ2-1, with 13 bases aligning to TRBD2. This CDR3 contains 17 residues. The V gene end was trimmed by 0 bases and the J gene end by 8 bases; junction bases not matched to a gene: 7. Germline CDR1 LGHNA, CDR2 YSLEER. CDR3 in DNA: TGCGCCAGCAGCCAAGAACTAGCGGGAGGGGTAATCCATGAGCAGTTCTTC. This codes for CASSQELAGGVIHEQFF.

This clone was detected only once. The gene calls are TRBV3-1 (or the pseudogene TRBV3-2) and TRBJ2-5; 8 nucleotides line up with TRBD2. J lost 9 bases, V lost 6 bases, and 21 bases had no gene match. Germline V gene data show CDR1 as LGHDT and CDR2 as YNNKEL (reference sequence). This CDR3 is 17 amino acids long. The CDR3 protein is CASSPLGSSGSTVAQYF. For the CDR3, the DNA is TGTGCCAGCAGTCCCTTAGGGTCGAGCGGGAGCACGGTGGCCCAGTACTTC.

The chain carries TRBV6-2 or TRBV6-3 and TRBJ2-4; D not resolved. Trimming left V 5 bases short and J 3 bases short, with 5 bases between. Germline CDR1 and CDR2: MNHEY and SVGEGT. This CDR3 comprises 12 residues. CDR3 in amino acids: CASSTDKNIQYF. The CDR3 DNA reads as TGTGCCAGCAGTACCGACAAAAACATTCAGTACTTC.

The J gene is TRBJ2-7, the V gene TRBV13, with D possibly matching TRBD1 (6 bases). Deletions cut 5 bases from V and 0 bases from J, with 11 bases between. The CDR3 has 14 residues. In germline, CDR1 is PRHDT, CDR2 FYEKMQ (reference sequence). CDR3 DNA: TGTGCCAGCAGCATCAGGGGCCACTCCTACGAGCAGTACTTC. Protein: CASSIRGHSYEQYF.

The V and J genes are TRBV6-6 and TRBJ1-5; TRBD1 agrees at 8 bases. In germline, CDR1 is MNHNY, CDR2 SVGAGI (reference sequence). The CDR3 extends over 16 amino acids. The J segment lost 5 bases and the V segment lost 5 bases, leaving 11 bases of the junction unmatched. The CDR3 is CASSMDRAKIHQPQHF. The CDR3 bases are TGTGCCAGCAGTATGGACAGGGCAAAGATTCATCAGCCCCAGCATTTT.

The chain recombines TRBV5-4 with TRBJ2-2; D might be TRBD1 or TRBD2, each matching 5 bases. Germline assignment: CDR1 SGHNT and CDR2 YYREEE (reference sequence). This CDR3 is built from 14 residues. Deletions cut 4 bases from V and 5 bases from J, with 12 bases between. CDR3 residues: CASSRDPSTGELFF. CDR3 bases: TGTGCCAGCAGCCGGGACCCCTCGACCGGGGAGCTGTTTTTT.